This T cell receptor beta chain derives from a study of cytomegalovirus exposure and HLA in healthy donors. Germline CDR1 SGHVS, CDR2 FNYEAQ. V was pared by 4 bases and J by 3 bases, with 7 bases of the junction left unmatched. The CDR3 covers 16 residues. PCR involved 60 Vbeta and 13 Jbeta primers. In the authors' workflow: Among the unique TCR beta chains that a later analysis counted, about 81 million in all, roughly 10 million were shared. Measured with immunoSEQ multiplex PCR; TCRdb has only the in-frame clones, and not every one. D and trimming come from the DNA, and the V and J calls and clone size come from that table. The sample has around 90,000 clones; roughly 79% are singletons.

Sequencing was done on a sample of PBMCs. The chain carries TRBV7-6 and TRBJ2-5; 11 nucleotides agree with TRBD2. This receptor was identified in a man aged 25 to 45 in good health and CMV-seronegative. The CDR3 here is CASSYRLAGIEETQYF. CDR3 bases: TGTGCCAGCAGCTACCGACTAGCGGGGATAGAAGAGACCCAGTACTTC.